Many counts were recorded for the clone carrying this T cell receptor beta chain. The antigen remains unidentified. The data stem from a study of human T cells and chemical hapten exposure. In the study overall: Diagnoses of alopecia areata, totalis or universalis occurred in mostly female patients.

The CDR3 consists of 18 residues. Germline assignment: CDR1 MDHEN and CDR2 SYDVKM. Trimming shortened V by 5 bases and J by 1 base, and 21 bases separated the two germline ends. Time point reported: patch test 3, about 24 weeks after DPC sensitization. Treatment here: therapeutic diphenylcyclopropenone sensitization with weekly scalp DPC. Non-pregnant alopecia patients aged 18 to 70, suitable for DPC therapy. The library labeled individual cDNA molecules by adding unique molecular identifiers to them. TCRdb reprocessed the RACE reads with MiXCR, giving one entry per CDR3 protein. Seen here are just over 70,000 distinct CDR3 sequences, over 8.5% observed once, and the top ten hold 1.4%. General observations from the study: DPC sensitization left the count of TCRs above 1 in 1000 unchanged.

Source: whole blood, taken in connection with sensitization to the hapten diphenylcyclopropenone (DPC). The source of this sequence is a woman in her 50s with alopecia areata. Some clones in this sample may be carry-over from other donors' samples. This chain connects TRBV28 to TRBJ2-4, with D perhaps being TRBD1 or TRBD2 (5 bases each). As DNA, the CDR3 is TGTGCCAGCAGTCCTGGGCGTCGATGGGGGTTTGCCAAAAACATTCAGTACTTC. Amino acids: CASSPGRRWGFAKNIQYF. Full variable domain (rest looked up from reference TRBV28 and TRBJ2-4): DVKVTQSSRYLVKRTGEKVFLECVQDMDHENMFWYRQDPGLGLRLIYFSYDVKMKEKGDIPEGYSVSREKKERFSLILESASTNQTSMYLCASSPGRRWGFAKNIQYFGAGTRLSVL.